This T cell receptor beta chain was identified in a study of cytomegalovirus exposure and HLA in healthy donors. Study-wide points: In a later analysis, productive TCRs from donors in an Asian-associated ancestry cluster reportedly carried fewer N-insertions than the cohort mean.

V gave up 5 bases and J gave up 0 bases; unmatched junction bases: 9. The CDR3 consists of 17 residues. Germline CDR1 SEHNR, CDR2 FQNEAQ (reference sequence). On this clone itself: Its antigen is not known.

This PCR relied on a set of 60 Vbeta primers and 13 Jbeta primers. Method: immunoSEQ multiplex PCR; TCRdb's copy keeps in-frame clones and lacks some. The table lists 150,000 to 200,000 clones, 80% to 85% of them singletons. The gene calls are TRBV7-9 and TRBJ1-3; 8 bases match TRBD1. The origin of this receptor is a woman aged 18-35 years in good health and CMV-seropositive. Sequenced: PBMCs. The CDR3 nucleotides read TGTGCCAGCAGCCCAGGACAGGGAAGGATCTCTGGAAACACCATATATTTT. Translation gives CASSPGQGRISGNTIYF.